Presented here are 27 T cell receptor beta chains from one specimen sequenced in a study of response to subunit inactivated influenza vaccine. TCRdb recomputed calls from the RT-PCR reads with MiXCR, one row per CDR3 protein. Counted here are about 700,000 distinct CDR3 sequences, 14% occurring once; the ten biggest clones make up 5.5% to 7%. Here the sequenced sample was PBMCs from blood, taken roughly 2 weeks before vaccination. The receptor source for this set is a man aged 45-65 years who received an inactivated influenza vaccine.

This clonotype was recorded at least ten times. The rearrangement links TRBV29-1 to TRBJ1-2; 7 bases match TRBD1. Germline V CDR1 and CDR2: SQVTM, ANQGSEA. There are 13 residues in the CDR3. The V gene end was trimmed by 7 bases and the J gene end by 7 bases; junction bases not matched to a gene: 12. The chain's CDR3 is CSATSTGDAGYTF. Written as DNA, the CDR3 is TGCAGCGCTACATCTACAGGGGACGCTGGCTACACCTTC.

The chain recombines TRBV5-6 with TRBJ2-2; D is ambiguous. Germline CDR1 is SGHDT and CDR2 is YYEEEE. Deletions cut 0 bases from V and 2 bases from J, with 8 bases between. The CDR3 covers 15 residues. CDR3 DNA sequence: TGTGCCAGCAGCTTGGGCGTCCGTAACACCGGGGAGCTGTTTTTT. Protein: CASSLGVRNTGELFF.

The CDR3, as DNA: TGCGCCAGCAGCTTGAGGCTGGGTCCCGCCGGGGAGCTGTTTTTT. Translated, it gives CASSLRLGPAGELFF. The chain recombines TRBV5-1 with TRBJ2-2; unclear D gene. CDR1 is SGHRS and CDR2 is YFSETQ in the germline V gene. V lost 1 base, J lost 6 bases, and 13 bases lay in between. CDR3 length equals 15 residues.

In the case of this clonotype: Germline is not matched at one junction end, which may reflect a read error. The rearrangement links TRBV20-1 to TRBJ1-4; a possible D gene is TRBD1 (5 bases). The CDR3 extends over 16 amino acids. Looked up from germline, CDR1 is DFQATT and CDR2 is SNEGSKA (reference sequence). The chain's CDR3 is CCARGVRRSTNEKLFF. The CDR3 coding sequence is TGCTGTGCTAGGGGAGTAAGGAGGTCGACTAATGAAAAACTGTTTTTT.

This clonotype was counted a few times. The chain recombines TRBV11-1 with TRBJ2-3; possibly TRBD1 for D (5 bases). Germline CDR1 and CDR2: SGHAT and FQDESV (reference sequence). V was cut by 5 bases and J by 2 bases, with 20 bases left in between. The CDR3 covers 17 residues. The CDR3 DNA is TGTGCCAGCAGCCGACAGCGCGGACGGTCTTTCACAGATACGCAGTATTTT. Its translation is CASSRQRGRSFTDTQYF. The full variable domain, its missing parts supplied by reference TRBV11-1 and TRBJ2-3, is EAEVAQSPRYKITEKSQAVAFWCDPISGHATLYWYRQILGQGPELLVQFQDESVVDDSQLPKDRFSAERLKGVDSTLKIQPAELGDSAMYLCASSRQRGRSFTDTQYFGPGTRLTVL.

This chain uses TRBV25-1 with TRBJ2-1; D is undetermined. This CDR3 region has 11 residues. V lost 10 bases to trimming and J lost 8 bases, with 12 bases between them. The germline CDR1 and CDR2 sequences are MGHDK and SYGVNS. CDR3 protein: CATSSWDEQFF. The CDR3, as DNA: TGTGCCACATCCAGCTGGGATGAGCAGTTCTTC.

V is TRBV4-2 and J is TRBJ2-7; TRBD2 is a possible D gene (5 bases). The germline V and J ends were trimmed by 3 bases and 3 bases, with 15 bases remaining between them. The length of the CDR3 is 15 residues. In germline, CDR1 is LGHNA, CDR2 YNFKEQ. As DNA, the CDR3 is TGTGCCAGCAGCCAGGCAACTAGTTATGTCTACGAGCAGTACTTC. Translation: CASSQATSYVYEQYF.

The chain joins TRBV4-1 to TRBJ2-3; no reliable D call. This CDR3 has 16 amino acids. V lost 0 bases and J lost 0, with 10 bases in between. In germline, CDR1 is MGHRA, CDR2 YSYEKL. The CDR3 DNA reads as TGCGCCAGCAGCCAAGAGTTTATTGGTAGCACAGATACGCAGTATTTT. This sequence encodes CASSQEFIGSTDTQYF.

V is TRBV4-2 and J is TRBJ2-6; unclear D gene. V lost 0 bases and J 2 bases, leaving 8 bases between the germline ends. Germline V gene data show CDR1 as LGHNA and CDR2 as YNFKEQ. The CDR3 contains 16 residues. The CDR3 DNA follows: TGTGCCAGCAGCCAAGATGGTCAGACTGGGGCCAACGTCCTGACTTTC. As protein: CASSQDGQTGANVLTF.

The chain has TRBV5-5 and TRBJ2-1; 10 bases are a match to TRBD2. This CDR3 has 15 residues. The ends lost 4 bases at V and 8 bases at J; junction bases unmatched: 9. Per the germline V gene, CDR1 is SGHKS and CDR2 is YYEKEE (reference sequence). The CDR3 protein is CASSPSGSRGDEQFF. CDR3 nucleotide sequence: TGTGCCAGCAGCCCTAGCGGGAGCCGGGGGGATGAGCAGTTCTTC.

The chain recombines TRBV7-6 with TRBJ2-1; D uncertain. V lost 2 bases, J lost 8 bases, and 13 bases lay in between. The CDR3 is made up of 14 amino acids. The germline CDR1 and CDR2 sequences are SGHVS and FNYEAQ. CDR3 protein: CASSLRTLLDEQFF. Here the CDR3 DNA reads TGTGCCAGCAGCTTAAGGACCCTCCTGGATGAGCAGTTCTTC.

At least ten counts were recorded for this clonotype. The chain has TRBV5-6 and TRBJ2-2; no clear D gene. The CDR3 has 15 residues. V lost 0 bases, J lost 0 bases, and 6 bases lay in between. Per germline, CDR1 SGHDT and CDR2 YYEEEE. CDR3 region: CASSLDSPNTGELFF. CDR3 nucleotides: TGTGCCAGCAGCTTGGACAGCCCGAACACCGGGGAGCTGTTTTTT. Together with reference TRBV5-6 and TRBJ2-2, the CDR3 gives the full variable domain: DAGVTQSPTHLIKTRGQQVTLRCSPKSGHDTVSWYQQALGQGPQFIFQYYEEEERQRGNFPDRFSGHQFPNYSSELNVNALLLGDSALYLCASSLDSPNTGELFFGEGSRLTVL.

Only a few counts were recorded for this clonotype. CDR3 protein: CASSLGGATGYEQYF. The CDR3 nucleotides read TGTGCCAGCAGCTTAGGTGGAGCTACTGGCTACGAGCAGTACTTC. This chain links TRBV7-2 with TRBJ2-7; no firm D call. V was clipped by 1 base and J by 3 bases, with 13 bases between them. From germline, CDR1 is SGHTA and CDR2 FQGNSA. The CDR3 loop spans 15 amino acids.

The V gene is TRBV15, the J gene TRBJ2-5, with D tentatively TRBD2 (7 bases). The CDR3 contains 13 residues. The germline CDR1 and CDR2 sequences are LNHNV and YYDKDF (reference sequence). The germline V and J ends were trimmed by 5 bases and 4 bases, with 11 bases remaining between them. The CDR3 protein is CATSGGGAETQYF. In DNA form, the CDR3 reads TGTGCCACCAGCGGAGGGGGGGCAGAGACCCAGTACTTC.

The chain recombines TRBV20-1 with TRBJ2-7; D not resolved. Germline CDR1 is DFQATT and CDR2 is SNEGSKA (reference sequence). The CDR3 runs to 12 residues. The ends were cut back, 5 bases at V and 5 bases at J, with 13 bases in the middle. CDR3 nucleotide sequence: TGCAGTGCTGAGGAAAAGTACGACGAGCAGTACTTC. Translating it yields CSAEEKYDEQYF.

V gene TRBV5-4 combines with J gene TRBJ2-1; the D is unclear. Germline loops: CDR1 SGHNT, CDR2 YYREEE (reference sequence). The V end lost 4 bases, the J end lost 6 bases, and 11 bases lay between the germline ends. The CDR3 spans 13 residues. CDR3 in amino acids: CASSPRHGNEQFF. CDR3 nucleotides: TGTGCCAGCAGCCCTAGACATGGCAATGAGCAGTTCTTC.

This clonotype was seen repeatedly, ten times or more. The J gene is TRBJ1-2, the V gene TRBV10-3; D not certain. Germline V gene sequence: CDR1 ENHRY, CDR2 SYGVKD. The CDR3 is 12 residues long. Deletions cut 2 bases from V and 2 bases from J, with 3 bases between. The CDR3 coding sequence is TGTGCCATCAGTGAGGACAACTATGGCTACACCTTC. Translated, it gives CAISEDNYGYTF.

Ten or more counts support this clonotype. The chain has TRBV7-2 and TRBJ2-3, with TRBD1 as a possible D gene (6 bases). Looked up from germline, CDR1 is SGHTA and CDR2 is FQGNSA. This CDR3 is built from 13 residues. Between the trimmed V and J ends, which lost 5 bases and 5 bases, there was a span of 11 bases. CDR3 in amino acids: CASSTGQLDTQYF. The CDR3 region has the DNA TGTGCCAGCAGCACCGGACAGTTAGATACGCAGTATTTT.

The sample holds many counts of this clonotype. The rearrangement links TRBV5-1 to TRBJ1-6, with D perhaps matching TRBD1 (5 bases). V was pared by 4 bases and J by 7 bases, with 15 bases between. Germline V gene sequence: CDR1 SGHRS, CDR2 YFSETQ. This CDR3 has 15 amino acids. CDR3 loop: CASSRAGTRNSPLHF. CDR3 bases: TGCGCCAGCAGCAGAGCCGGGACTCGAAATTCACCCCTCCACTTT.

At least ten counts were recorded for this clonotype. V usage is TRBV10-3 and J usage is TRBJ2-1; D not certain. Germline V lookup: CDR1 ENHRY, CDR2 SYGVKD. V lost 0 bases to trimming and J lost 8 bases, with 5 bases between them. CDR3 length: 12 amino acids. The CDR3: CAISESRHEQFF. DNA for the CDR3: TGTGCCATCAGTGAGTCGAGGCATGAGCAGTTCTTC.

In its sample, this clonotype was seen a few times. This rearrangement joins TRBV19 to TRBJ2-5; no reliable D call. Trimming cost V 2 bases and J 7 bases, with 8 bases left between them. Germline V gives CDR1 LNHDA, CDR2 SQIVND (reference sequence). The CDR3 consists of 12 residues. DNA for the CDR3: TGTGCCAGTAGTATATCGGACCGGACCCAGTACTTC. It codes for CASSISDRTQYF.

The rearrangement links TRBV10-3 to TRBJ2-5; TRBD1 agrees at 10 bases. Unmatched junction bases numbered 5, after V lost 5 bases and J lost 2 bases. From germline, CDR1 is ENHRY and CDR2 SYGVKD. The CDR3 spans 15 residues. CDR3 sequence reads: CAISLGTGEQETQYF. CDR3 in DNA: TGTGCCATCAGTCTCGGGACAGGGGAACAAGAGACCCAGTACTTC.

This sequence joins TRBV27 and TRBJ2-7; 10 bases match TRBD2. Germline CDR1 and CDR2: MNHEY and SMNVEV (reference sequence). This CDR3 is 18 amino acids long. The trim removed 5 bases at V and 8 bases at J, leaving 21 bases unmatched. Here the CDR3 DNA reads TGTGCCAGCAGTGCCCACCTGGGGGAAGCGGGAGGGTTGTTACAGCAGTACTTC. It specifies CASSAHLGEAGGLLQQYF.

This clonotype was seen only a few times. The chain uses TRBV6-2 or TRBV6-3 and TRBJ2-7; the D gene is possibly TRBD1 (7 bases). V dropped 6 bases and J dropped 6 bases, with 24 bases sitting between them. Germline CDR1 and CDR2: MNHEY and SVGEGT. The CDR3 is 16 amino acids. CDR3 DNA sequence: TGTGCCAGCAGGCAACGGGACAGAGGACTAACCGCCGAGCAGTACTTC. The encoded protein is CASRQRDRGLTAEQYF.

The genes are TRBV7-2 and TRBJ2-2; D is possibly TRBD1 (5 bases). Per germline, CDR1 SGHTA and CDR2 FQGNSA. This CDR3 has 16 amino acids. Trimming stripped 2 bases from V and 3 bases from J, with 13 bases between. CDR3 region: CASSLWGRADTGELFF. The CDR3 DNA is TGTGCCAGCAGCTTATGGGGCAGGGCGGACACCGGGGAGCTGTTTTTT.

The chain is built from TRBV20-1 and TRBJ2-5, with TRBD2 matching over 9 bases. The V gene's germline CDR1 is DFQATT and CDR2 SNEGSKA (reference sequence). V shed 0 bases, J shed 6 bases, and the junction held 8 bases outside the gene matches. The CDR3 extends over 15 amino acids. The CDR3 loop is CSARDLGTSPKTQYF. CDR3 bases: TGCAGTGCTAGAGATTTAGGGACTAGCCCGAAGACCCAGTACTTC.

In this sample, this clonotype turned up many times. The chain uses TRBV6-5 and TRBJ2-1; 10 positions agree with TRBD1. CDR1 is MNHEY and CDR2 is SVGAGI in the germline V gene. The J segment lost 7 bases and the V segment lost 2 bases, leaving 5 bases of the junction unmatched. The CDR3 spans 15 residues. The CDR3 bases are TGTGCCAGCAGTTACGCGGGACAGGGGCGGAATGAGCAGTTCTTC. Protein: CASSYAGQGRNEQFF.